This TCR beta chain was documented in a study of glioma-infiltrating T cells after dendritic cell vaccination. Background on the study: Samples are from glioblastoma patients in Phase I and II dendritic cell vaccine trials. Between about 2003 and 2013, patients got autologous tumor lysate-pulsed dendritic cell vaccines. Study-wide findings and caveats: Survival was not directly related to TCR clonality in these patients.

About this clone itself: The antigen is unknown.

Trimming pared 4 bases from V and 3 bases from J, leaving 17 bases between. Germline values: CDR1 SGHRS, CDR2 YFSETQ. The CDR3 loop spans 15 amino acids. TCRB CDR3 was amplified from 2 ug genomic DNA or less. Method: immunoSEQ multiplex PCR; TCRdb's copy keeps in-frame clones and lacks some. The sample shows over 80,000 clones, around nine tenths of them seen only once. The source of this sequence is a human donor with glioblastoma. The V call is TRBV5-1, the J call TRBJ2-7; D possibly corresponds to TRBD1 (6 bases). Sample: blood, taken before dendritic cell vaccination. The CDR3: CASSHVGGDDYEQYF. CDR3 nucleotide sequence: TGCGCCAGCAGCCACGTAGGGGGAGACGACTACGAGCAGTACTTC. Full variable domain (rest looked up from reference TRBV5-1 and TRBJ2-7): KAGVTQTPRYLIKTRGQQVTLSCSPISGHRSVSWYQQTPGQGLQFLFEYFSETQRNKGNFPGRFSGRQFSNSRSEMNVSTLELGDSALYLCASSHVGGDDYEQYFGPGTRLTVT.